These T cell receptor beta chains were read from a single sample in a study of glioma-infiltrating T cells after dendritic cell vaccination. Only in-frame clones appear in the TCRdb table, and some are missing; sequencing was by immunoSEQ multiplex PCR. Among under 35,000 clones listed, 85% to 95% were seen once. The input for sequencing was blood, taken before dendritic cell vaccination. All receptors derive from a human donor with glioblastoma. Each CDR3 is given with its conserved first and last residue. D genes are given only for firm matches. For some rows the clone size is stated as once, few or many, or as a class when expanded; others skip it.

j_call: TRBJ2-5; d_call: TRBD1; v_call: TRBV5-1; clone_size: .; cdr3_aa: CASSGGQIQETQYF; cdr3_nt: TGCGCCAGCAGCGGGGGACAGATCCAAGAGACCCAGTACTTC
j_call: TRBJ1-6; d_call: .; v_call: TRBV5-4; clone_size: .; cdr3_aa: CASSSRGRSYNSPLHF; cdr3_nt: TGTGCCAGCAGCAGCAGGGGACGGTCCTATAATTCACCCCTCCACTTT
j_call: TRBJ2-3; d_call: .; v_call: TRBV4-2; clone_size: .; cdr3_aa: CASSQEGGVSTDTQYF; cdr3_nt: TGTGCCAGCAGCCAAGAGGGCGGGGTAAGCACAGATACGCAGTATTTT
j_call: TRBJ2-5; d_call: .; v_call: TRBV27; clone_size: .; cdr3_aa: CASSRTQETQYF; cdr3_nt: TGTGCCAGCAGCCGGACTCAAGAGACCCAGTACTTC
j_call: TRBJ1-3; d_call: TRBD1; v_call: TRBV5-1; clone_size: .; cdr3_aa: CASSLTGTGGPFSGNTIYF; cdr3_nt: TGCGCCAGCAGCTTGACCGGGACAGGGGGCCCCTTCTCTGGAAACACCATATATTTT
j_call: TRBJ1-4; d_call: .; v_call: TRBV25-1; clone_size: .; cdr3_aa: CASSLGTNNEKLFF; cdr3_nt: TGTGCCAGCAGTCTCGGGACAAATAATGAAAAACTGTTTTTT
j_call: TRBJ2-3; d_call: .; v_call: TRBV20-1; clone_size: .; cdr3_aa: CSASSVDTQYF; cdr3_nt: TGCAGTGCTAGTTCAGTAGATACGCAGTATTTT
j_call: TRBJ1-1; d_call: .; v_call: TRBV30; clone_size: once; cdr3_aa: CAWRSRGNTEAFF; cdr3_nt: TGTGCCTGGAGGAGCAGGGGTAACACTGAAGCTTTCTTT
j_call: TRBJ1-2; d_call: .; v_call: TRBV5-4; clone_size: .; cdr3_aa: CASSLGMDYQNDGYTF; cdr3_nt: TGTGCCAGCAGCTTGGGAATGGACTACCAGAATGATGGCTACACCTTC
j_call: TRBJ2-5; d_call: .; v_call: TRBV7-9; clone_size: .; cdr3_aa: CASSSLWGGGGQETQYF; cdr3_nt: TGTGCCAGCAGCTCCCTCTGGGGAGGAGGGGGACAGGAGACCCAGTACTTC
j_call: TRBJ2-1; d_call: .; v_call: TRBV29-1; clone_size: .; cdr3_aa: CSVERVVGVGNEQFF; cdr3_nt: TGCAGCGTTGAAAGGGTTGTCGGGGTGGGCAATGAGCAGTTCTTC
j_call: TRBJ1-6; d_call: .; v_call: TRBV2; clone_size: .; cdr3_aa: CASSVGTNNSPLHF; cdr3_nt: TGTGCCAGCAGTGTTGGGACTAATAATTCCCCCCTCCACTTT
j_call: TRBJ2-7; d_call: TRBD1; v_call: TRBV2; clone_size: .; cdr3_aa: CASGPGGQYF; cdr3_nt: TGTGCCAGCGGACCAGGGGGGCAGTACTTC
j_call: TRBJ1-6; d_call: TRBD1; v_call: TRBV7-8; clone_size: .; cdr3_aa: CASSLVGQVNSPLHF; cdr3_nt: TGTGCCAGCAGCTTAGTGGGACAGGTTAATTCCCCCCTCCACTTT
j_call: TRBJ2-3; d_call: .; v_call: TRBV2; clone_size: .; cdr3_aa: CASSEAPPDTQYF; cdr3_nt: TGTGCCAGCAGTGAGGCCCCCCCAGATACGCAGTATTTT
j_call: TRBJ1-1; d_call: .; v_call: TRBV18; clone_size: .; cdr3_aa: CASSPDKRTEAFF; cdr3_nt: TGTGCCAGCTCACCCGACAAACGCACTGAAGCTTTCTTT
j_call: TRBJ1-4; d_call: .; v_call: TRBV6-5; clone_size: .; cdr3_aa: CASSYSLATLNEKLFF; cdr3_nt: TGTGCCAGCAGTTACTCTCTGGCAACCCTCAATGAAAAACTGTTTTTT
j_call: TRBJ2-1; d_call: .; v_call: TRBV7-9; clone_size: .; cdr3_aa: CASSWANEQFF; cdr3_nt: TGTGCCAGCAGCTGGGCCAATGAGCAGTTCTTC
j_call: TRBJ1-1; d_call: .; v_call: TRBV6-5; clone_size: few; cdr3_aa: CASQKQGNTEAFF; cdr3_nt: TGTGCCAGCCAAAAGCAGGGGAACACTGAAGCTTTCTTT
j_call: TRBJ2-3; d_call: .; v_call: TRBV11-2; clone_size: once; cdr3_aa: CASSQTGLTSDTQYF; cdr3_nt: TGTGCCAGCAGCCAAACAGGCCTAACATCGGATACGCAGTATTTT
j_call: TRBJ2-3; d_call: .; v_call: TRBV11-1; clone_size: .; cdr3_aa: CASSTGNTDTQYF; cdr3_nt: TGTGCCAGCAGCACGGGGAACACAGATACGCAGTATTTT
j_call: TRBJ1-3; d_call: .; v_call: TRBV2; clone_size: .; cdr3_aa: CASSERAGTGNTIYF; cdr3_nt: TGTGCCAGCAGTGAAAGGGCAGGGACTGGAAACACCATATATTTT
j_call: TRBJ1-5; d_call: TRBD1; v_call: TRBV6-1; clone_size: .; cdr3_aa: CASSGDRRGNQPQHF; cdr3_nt: TGTGCCAGCAGCGGGGACAGGCGGGGCAATCAGCCCCAGCATTTT